This entry features one T cell receptor (beta chain) sequence. In the original workflow: How many nucleated cells were present was estimated from reference gene primer amplification. Measured with immunoSEQ multiplex PCR; TCRdb has only the in-frame clones, and not every one. V and J calls and clone size follow that table, whereas D and trimming were derived from the DNA. This sample has over 100,000 clones, with 84% found just once. With 0 bases removed from V and 3 bases from J, the gap between germline ends came to 7 bases. CDR1 is SGHDT, CDR2 YYEEEE, per germline. The CDR3 has 13 amino acids. This sample is drawn from a study of blood T cell repertoires in COVID-19. The wider study: Material from acute and convalescent COVID-19 was sourced from the United States, Italy and Spain.

This clonotype was obtained from a woman between 45 and 60 years old with acute or convalescent COVID-19. What was sequenced was peripheral blood. The chain has TRBV5-6 and TRBJ2-7; D gene unclear. The CDR3 here is CASSLVANYEQYF. As DNA, the CDR3 is TGTGCCAGCAGCTTGGTGGCCAACTACGAGCAGTACTTC.